The sequence of this TCR beta chain was determined in a study of beta chain features in type 1 diabetes. J gave up 0 bases and V 3 bases, and 3 bases lay outside the gene matches. The CDR3 has 15 amino acids. Germline V gene sequence: CDR1 SGDLS, CDR2 YYNGEE. Every isolated RNA sample was fully reverse transcribed, so sequencing captured expressed TCRB transcripts. Each sample of naive, central memory or regulatory T cells had, on average, approximately 3.5 million reads. Only in-frame clones appear in the TCRdb table, and some are missing; sequencing was by immunoSEQ multiplex PCR. The sample holds over 700,000 clones, roughly 16% seen once. This clone was seen a handful of times.

This chain links TRBV9 with TRBJ2-1; TRBD1 agrees at 7 bases. Sequencing was performed on naive CD4+ T cells from blood. This sequence originates from a woman under 30 in good health. In nucleotides, the CDR3 is TGTGCCAGCAGCGCCACAGGGGACTCCTACAATGAGCAGTTCTTC. This encodes CASSATGDSYNEQFF.